This T cell receptor (beta chain) was sequenced for a study of blood T cell repertoires in COVID-19. Overall study: Some COVID-19 samples were acute and others convalescent; all came from the United States, Italy and Spain.

Germline CDR1 is MNHEY and CDR2 is SVGAGI. Trimming removed 0 bases at V and 5 bases at J, with 14 bases between. This CDR3 region has 15 residues. Generated by immunoSEQ multiplex PCR, the TCRdb table keeps only in-frame clones and is missing some. Of over 200,000 clones listed, approximately 84% are singletons. Recovered participants had two consecutive negative NP/OP PCR tests, healthcare professional clearance, or symptom resolution. The sequenced sample was PBMCs or T cells enriched from blood (not recorded which). The gene calls are TRBV6-5 and TRBJ2-7; D is possibly TRBD1 (6 bases). The clonotype was recovered from a man in his 60s who had recovered from COVID-19. Written as DNA, the CDR3 is TGTGCCAGCAGTTACTCGGCAGGGGTGCTTGACGAGCAGTACTTC. Translated, it gives CASSYSAGVLDEQYF.